This T cell receptor (beta chain) was observed in a study of shared clonotypes between healthy human individuals. Notes on this clone: The antigen remains undetermined.

Study-wide results and limits: Shared across a few donors were roughly 5% of the naive CD4 clonotypes. Non-shared clonotypes had lower generation probabilities than clonotypes shared by all four sorted-subset donors.

CDR1 and CDR2 (germline): SGDLS, YYNGEE. This CDR3 is 17 amino acids long. The V end lost 0 bases, the J end lost 0 bases, and 10 bases lay between the germline ends. Across several immunoSEQ plates, the genomic DNA of each subset was split evenly. Methods used by the authors: Filtering was not the same, since immunoSEQ gave junction-only sequences without quality scores. The method was immunoSEQ multiplex PCR; TCRdb's version includes in-frame clones alone and lacks a portion of them. V and J calls and clone size are those listed in that table; D and trimming were worked out from the DNA. The table lists 2 million to 2.5 million clones, roughly 94% of them singletons.

The sequenced sample consisted of naive CD4+ T cells sorted from blood. The subset was: CD45RA+ positively selected. This sequence originates from a man aged 18 to 30 in good health. The genes are TRBV9 and TRBJ2-6; D gene uncertain. CDR3 region: CASSVEPYSSGANVLTF. Written as DNA, the CDR3 is TGTGCCAGCAGCGTAGAACCCTATTCCTCTGGGGCCAACGTCCTGACTTTC.